This paragraph reports one T cell receptor beta chain. The antigen is not known. The source of the sample is a study of beta chain features in type 1 diabetes. On the study more broadly: Age and gender were similar between patients and healthy donors, as were cell yields. Study-wide results and caveats: Within the patient group, naive, central memory and Treg TCRB repertoires appeared more similar to each other than within healthy donors. All four CD4+ subsets of Type 1 diabetes patients contained TCRB CDR3s that were moderately but significantly shorter.

cDNA synthesis used the whole RNA isolate, giving expressed TCRB sequences. Only in-frame clones appear in the TCRdb table, and some are missing; sequencing was by immunoSEQ multiplex PCR. Among about 280,000 clones, over 14% were seen once, and the ten largest hold about 0.014%. This sequence was found in a young man with type 1 diabetes. Material: naive CD4+ T cells from blood.

CDR3 DNA sequence: TGTGCCTGGAGTCGGGACAGACGGGCCAAGAAGTTCTTC. Translation: CAWSRDRRAKKFF. The genes are TRBV30 and TRBJ2-1; TRBD1 aligns across 7 bases. With 2 bases clipped from V and 14 bases from J, the junction kept 12 bases outside the gene matches. CDR3 length: 13 residues. Germline-derived CDR1 and CDR2 are GTSNPN and SVGIG (reference sequence).